This record concerns one T cell receptor (beta chain) sequence. Antigen unknown. This sample is part of a study of OX40 agonist ivuxolimab in advanced cancers. Across the whole study: Ivuxolimab was administered intravenously to patients at 0.01 to 10 mg/kg every 2 weeks. Dose-escalation subjects each had hepatocellular carcinoma, melanoma, renal cell or head and neck cancer.

Sequencing used immunoSEQ multiplex PCR; TCRdb keeps in-frame clones, though not all of them. The data show around 90,000 clones, 91% seen once. Findings and limits, study-wide: CD8+ T cells were the subset that, on average, had more expanded clones than CD4+.

Trimming left V 4 bases short and J 5 bases short, with 22 bases between. The CDR3 totals 17 residues. Per the germline V gene, CDR1 is SGHNT and CDR2 is YYREEE (reference sequence). The chain uses TRBV5-4 and TRBJ2-1; D uncertain. The material sequenced was CD4+ or CD8+ T cells sorted from blood, taken in a trial of the OX40 agonist ivuxolimab. The sequence came from an adult with an advanced solid tumor such as melanoma, head and neck, liver or kidney cancer. CDR3 in DNA: TGTGCCAGCAGCCCAAGCCCAGGATCAGTGGCCCACAATGAGCAGTTCTTC. It yields the protein CASSPSPGSVAHNEQFF.